A single sample gave rise to the 32 T cell receptor beta chains below, sequenced in a study of beta chain features in type 1 diabetes. Of the isolated RNA, all was reverse transcribed, and so the sequenced material was expressed TCRB transcripts. Sequenced by immunoSEQ multiplex PCR; TCRdb stores in-frame clones only, minus some. In the table there are some 150,000 clones, 6% to 7.5% of which are singletons. The source material was central memory CD4+ T cells from blood. Receptor source: a woman aged 25 to 45 in good health.

The rearrangement joins TRBV5-5 to TRBJ1-2, with TRBD1 matching over 7 bases. CDR1 is SGHKS, CDR2 YYEKEE, per germline (reference sequence). V dropped 0 bases and J dropped 3; count of bases not matched to a gene: 5. The CDR3 has 15 residues. The CDR3 nucleotides are TGTGCCAGCAGCTTGGGACAGGGAGCGTACTATGGCTACACCTTC. Translating it yields CASSLGQGAYYGYTF.

The CDR3 sequence is CASSLSGTSGQYF. CDR3 bases: TGTGCCAGCAGTTTATCGGGCACCTCCGGGCAGTACTTC. The rearrangement links TRBV27 to TRBJ2-7, with D unresolved. Trimming took off 0 bases at V and 9 bases at J, with 12 bases between the two ends. The V gene's germline CDR1 is MNHEY and CDR2 SMNVEV (reference sequence). This CDR3 has 13 residues.

This rearrangement joins TRBV2 to TRBJ2-3; TRBD1 might be the D (6 bases). Germline-derived CDR1 and CDR2 are SNHLY and FYNNEI. The CDR3 has 13 amino acids. V lost 6 bases and J 1 base, leaving 8 bases between the germline ends. CDR3: CASRQGRTDTQYF. The CDR3 DNA is TGTGCCAGCAGACAGGGCCGCACAGATACGCAGTATTTT.

At least ten counts were recorded for this clone. This sequence joins TRBV5-1 and TRBJ2-1; D is possibly TRBD2 (5 bases). CDR1 and CDR2 (germline): SGHRS, YFSETQ. Trimming cost V 5 bases and J 0 bases, with 12 bases left between them. The CDR3 contains 15 residues. The DNA for the CDR3 is TGCGCCAGCAGGACGGACTCGAGCTCCTACAATGAGCAGTTCTTC. This codes for CASRTDSSSYNEQFF.

This clone was seen a handful of times. The rearrangement uses TRBV20-1 and TRBJ2-3; D gene ambiguous. The CDR3 contains 11 residues. Germline assignment: CDR1 DFQATT and CDR2 SNEGSKA (reference sequence). The germline V and J ends were trimmed by 2 bases and 3 bases, with 3 bases remaining between them. As DNA, the CDR3 is TGCAGTGCTAGACTAACAGATACGCAGTATTTT. This translates into CSARLTDTQYF.

This clone was recorded many times. The rearrangement joins TRBV14 to TRBJ2-2; D not certain. The germline gives CDR1 SGHDN, CDR2 FVKESK. V dropped 3 bases and J dropped 1 base, with 12 bases sitting between them. The CDR3 has 16 amino acids. CDR3 region: CASSHLSPKNTGELFF. As DNA, the CDR3 is TGTGCCAGCAGCCACTTGTCACCTAAGAACACCGGGGAGCTGTTTTTT.

The table lists this clone with many counts. The chain couples TRBV29-1 to TRBJ2-5, with 7 positions matching TRBD2. CDR1 is SQVTM and CDR2 is ANQGSEA in the germline V gene. Trimming took 6 bases from V and 1 from J; bases not matched to a gene: 5. CDR3 length: 13 residues. The CDR3 here is CSVASGAQETQYF. The CDR3 region has the DNA TGCAGCGTCGCTAGCGGTGCCCAAGAGACCCAGTACTTC.

This clone appeared a few times. This chain connects TRBV5-6 to TRBJ1-5, with TRBD1 matching 9 bases. V shed 4 bases and J 4 bases; nucleotides not matched to a gene: 0. From germline, CDR1 is SGHDT and CDR2 YYEEEE. The CDR3 contains 13 residues. CDR3 bases: TGTGCCAGCAGCGACAGGGGGAATCAGCCCCAGCATTTT. Its protein is CASSDRGNQPQHF.

The rearrangement joins TRBV2 to TRBJ2-7, with TRBD1 matching 8 bases. Germline lookup yields CDR1 SNHLY and CDR2 FYNNEI. V was pared by 7 bases and J by 3 bases, with 8 bases of the junction left unmatched. This CDR3 has 14 residues. The CDR3: CASTPHRGVYEQYF. The DNA of the CDR3 is TGTGCCAGCACCCCCCACAGGGGGGTCTACGAGCAGTACTTC.

This chain links TRBV6-1 with TRBJ2-1; 16 bases are a match to TRBD2. The V and J ends lost 8 bases and 9 bases, in that order; junction bases with no gene match: 7. Germline CDR1 reads MNHNS; CDR2 reads SASEGT. This CDR3 contains 15 residues. The CDR3 DNA reads TGTGCCAGCCAAGGGGGACTAGCGGGAGGGGCTGAGCAGTTCTTC. This codes for CASQGGLAGGAEQFF.

This clone has a handful of counts. V gene TRBV4-3 combines with J gene TRBJ1-2; tentatively, D is TRBD1 (6 bases). V was pared by 0 bases and J by 4 bases, with 12 bases between. Germline CDR1 is LGHNA and CDR2 is YSLEER. The CDR3 spans 15 residues. The CDR3 loop reads CASSQDTQGLYGYTF. The CDR3 nucleotides are TGCGCCAGCAGCCAAGATACGCAGGGGCTCTATGGCTACACCTTC.

The gene calls are TRBV10-3 and TRBJ2-4; 11 bases map to TRBD2. The V segment lost 3 bases and the J segment 6 bases; nucleotides outside the gene matches: 7. There are 16 residues in the CDR3. In germline, CDR1 is ENHRY, CDR2 SYGVKD. CDR3 sequence: CAISDQLAGVLNIQYF. The CDR3 coding sequence is TGTGCCATCAGTGATCAACTAGCGGGAGTCCTAAACATTCAGTACTTC.

There are a few counts of this clone. This chain links TRBV5-1 with TRBJ2-7; D gene ambiguous. The V gene's germline CDR1 is SGHRS and CDR2 YFSETQ. Between the trimmed V and J ends, which lost 0 bases and 0 bases, there was a span of 13 bases. There are 16 residues in the CDR3. CDR3 protein: CASSLVRATDSYEQYF. CDR3 DNA: TGCGCCAGCAGCTTGGTTCGAGCCACAGACTCCTACGAGCAGTACTTC.

In its sample, this clone was seen many times. The chain combines TRBV4-2 with TRBJ2-7; maybe TRBD1 (6 bases). Germline V gives CDR1 LGHNA, CDR2 YNFKEQ. CDR3 size: 14 residues. The ends were cut back, 1 base at V and 3 bases at J, with 10 bases in the middle. CDR3 in amino acids: CASSQAGTLYEQYF. The CDR3 region has the DNA TGTGCCAGCAGCCAAGCCGGGACACTCTACGAGCAGTACTTC.

This clone came up many times. The J gene is TRBJ2-7, the V gene TRBV14; D is perhaps TRBD1 (5 bases). This CDR3 comprises 13 residues. Trimming removed 4 bases at V and 6 bases at J, with 13 bases between. Germline-derived CDR1 and CDR2 are SGHDN and FVKESK. CDR3 amino acids: CASSPGRVGEQYF. The CDR3, as DNA: TGTGCCAGCAGCCCAGGCAGGGTGGGCGAGCAGTACTTC.

This clone was picked up many times. The V call is TRBV15, the J call TRBJ2-5; 7 nucleotides match TRBD1. This CDR3 spans 14 amino acids. CDR1 is LNHNV, CDR2 YYDKDF, per germline (reference sequence). V trimming: 3 bases; J trimming: 5 bases; junction bases outside the gene matches: 6. This CDR3 reads CATSSQTGQETQYF. The CDR3 nucleotides are TGTGCCACCAGCAGTCAGACAGGGCAGGAGACCCAGTACTTC.

This clone came up a few times. The rearrangement joins TRBV14 to TRBJ2-1; no definite D call. The germline V gene has CDR1 SGHDN and CDR2 FVKESK. The CDR3 length is 14 residues. V lost 2 bases and J 5 bases, leaving 10 bases between the germline ends. The CDR3 protein is CASSQLGRNNEQFF. CDR3 bases: TGTGCCAGCAGCCAACTAGGAAGAAACAATGAGCAGTTCTTC.

This clone was counted at least ten times. The rearrangement links TRBV7-9 to TRBJ1-1; D gene ambiguous. The CDR3 has 16 residues. CDR1 and CDR2 (germline): SEHNR, FQNEAQ (reference sequence). The V gene lost 1 base and the J gene lost 5 bases, with 17 bases spanning the gap. The CDR3 DNA sequence: TGTGCCAGCAGCTTAGTACAAGGTCGAGGTACTACTGAAGCTTTCTTT. This encodes CASSLVQGRGTTEAFF.

The table lists this clone with a few counts. This chain links TRBV7-2 with TRBJ2-1; D might be TRBD2 (6 bases). The V gene lost 8 bases and the J gene lost 4 bases, with 18 bases spanning the gap. Germline CDR1 reads SGHTA; CDR2 reads FQGNSA. The CDR3 spans 15 residues. CDR3 in amino acids: CASLGSGLIYNEQFF. The DNA of the CDR3 is TGTGCCAGCCTAGGGTCGGGACTTATATACAATGAGCAGTTCTTC.

Notes on this clone: Germline is not matched at one junction end, which may reflect a read error. The V call is TRBV28, the J call TRBJ1-5; D call uncertain. Germline loops: CDR1 MDHEN, CDR2 SYDVKM. The CDR3 extends over 14 amino acids. The CDR3 is CANSSPMGGQPQHF. The CDR3 DNA sequence: TGTGCCAACAGTTCGCCTATGGGAGGTCAGCCCCAGCATTTT. The complete variable domain, with remaining parts taken from reference TRBV28 and TRBJ1-5, reads DVKVTQSSRYLVKRTGEKVFLECVQDMDHENMFWYRQDPGLGLRLIYFSYDVKMKEKGDIPEGYSVSREKKERFSLILESASTNQTSMYLCANSSPMGGQPQHFGDGTRLSIL.

The chain uses TRBV2 and TRBJ1-1; possible D gene TRBD1, 6 bases. The CDR3 has 14 residues. Germline lookup yields CDR1 SNHLY and CDR2 FYNNEI. V was pared by 6 bases and J by 4 bases, with 15 bases between. CDR3 nucleotides: TGTGCCAGCAGCCCATATTTGGACAGCACTGAAGCTTTCTTT. It is translated as CASSPYLDSTEAFF.

In DNA, the CDR3 is TGTGCCAGTAGTATAGTGGCCGTCCCAGATACGCAGTATTTT. Translated, it gives CASSIVAVPDTQYF. The chain has TRBV19 and TRBJ2-3, with D unclear. V lost 1 base to trimming and J lost 4 bases, with 9 bases between them. From germline, CDR1 is LNHDA and CDR2 SQIVND (reference sequence). The CDR3 contains 14 residues.

In its sample, this clone was seen many times. The V call is TRBV18, the J call TRBJ2-7, with TRBD2 as a possible D gene (6 bases). Germline V gene data show CDR1 as KGHSH and CDR2 as LQKENI. This CDR3 has 13 residues. The V end lost 6 bases, the J end lost 0 bases, and 9 bases lay between the germline ends. CDR3: CASSSGSSYEQYF. Here the CDR3 DNA reads TGTGCCAGCTCTTCCGGGAGCTCCTACGAGCAGTACTTC.

The rearrangement uses TRBV5-1 and TRBJ2-2; TRBD2 matches at 12 bases. The J segment lost 9 bases and the V segment lost 3 bases, leaving 6 bases of the junction unmatched. Germline V gene lookup returns CDR1 SGHRS and CDR2 YFSETQ. This CDR3 has 15 amino acids. The CDR3 here is CASSWTSGNGRELFF. The CDR3 DNA reads TGCGCCAGCAGCTGGACTAGCGGGAACGGCCGGGAGCTGTTTTTT.

The table lists this clone with many counts. J is TRBJ1-2 and V is TRBV30; 9 bases agree with TRBD1. Trimming removed 7 bases from V and 7 bases from J; junction bases left unmatched: 10. Per the germline V gene, CDR1 is GTSNPN and CDR2 is SVGIG (reference sequence). The length of the CDR3 is 13 residues. CDR3 residues: CASNRGRNTGYTF. The DNA for the CDR3 is TGTGCCTCCAACAGGGGGCGGAATACTGGCTACACCTTC.

A few counts support this clone. The chain is built from TRBV7-2 and TRBJ2-5, with 8 bases aligning to TRBD2. Germline V gene data show CDR1 as SGHTA and CDR2 as FQGNSA. Trimming cost V 0 bases and J 6 bases; bases outside gene matches: 6. The CDR3 is made up of 15 amino acids. Here the CDR3 DNA reads TGTGCCAGCAGCTTAGCGCTCGGTAGCGGGAAGACCCAGTACTTC. Its protein is CASSLALGSGKTQYF.

This chain uses TRBV4-2 with TRBJ2-1; 12 nucleotides match TRBD2. Trimming removed 0 bases from V and 11 bases from J; junction bases left unmatched: 5. Germline CDR1 is LGHNA and CDR2 is YNFKEQ. The CDR3 is 15 residues long. This CDR3 is CASSQDVLAGGQQFF. As DNA, the CDR3 is TGTGCCAGCAGCCAAGATGTCCTAGCGGGAGGGCAGCAGTTCTTC.

The chain links TRBV9 to TRBJ1-2; D perhaps matches TRBD1 (5 bases). The CDR3 totals 12 residues. The V end was cut by 2 bases, the J end by 8 bases, with 10 bases between. Germline assignment: CDR1 SGDLS and CDR2 YYNGEE. The CDR3 sequence is CASSVTEGGYTF. The CDR3 region has the DNA TGTGCCAGCAGCGTGACAGAAGGAGGCTACACCTTC.

This CDR3 is CASSYSGLAGVYEQYF. The CDR3 bases are TGTGCCAGCAGTTACTCGGGACTAGCGGGAGTCTACGAGCAGTACTTC. This sequence joins TRBV6-5 and TRBJ2-7, with 14 bases matching TRBD2. The CDR3 has 16 amino acids. Germline V gene lookup returns CDR1 MNHEY and CDR2 SVGAGI. V dropped 0 bases and J dropped 3; count of bases not matched to a gene: 1.

This clone came up a few times. The chain has TRBV10-3 and TRBJ1-1, with a possible D match to TRBD1 (6 bases). Germline assignment: CDR1 ENHRY and CDR2 SYGVKD. The V end lost 6 bases, the J end lost 4 bases, and 15 bases lay between the germline ends. The CDR3 loop spans 14 amino acids. The CDR3, as DNA: TGTGCCATCAGGAGAGGGGGGGGTAGCACTGAAGCTTTCTTT. Translated: CAIRRGGGSTEAFF.

This clone has more than one count but fewer than ten. The rearrangement uses TRBV28 and TRBJ2-7, with 15 bases identical to TRBD2. Germline V CDR1 and CDR2: MDHEN, SYDVKM. The CDR3 consists of 17 residues. Germline trimming cut 6 bases from V and 4 bases from J; bases unmatched to any gene: 10. The CDR3 loop reads CASSTLGTSGGLYEQYF. The DNA for the CDR3 is TGTGCCAGCAGCACGTTAGGGACTAGCGGGGGGCTTTACGAGCAGTACTTC.

The chain recombines TRBV12-5 with TRBJ2-1; D may be TRBD2 (5 bases). Germline assignment: CDR1 LGHNT and CDR2 FRNRAP. V was trimmed by 7 bases and J by 3 bases, leaving 7 bases between them. This CDR3 is 12 amino acids long. The CDR3 DNA sequence: TGTGCTAGTGTCGGGGACTACAATGAGCAGTTCTTC. Protein sequence: CASVGDYNEQFF.